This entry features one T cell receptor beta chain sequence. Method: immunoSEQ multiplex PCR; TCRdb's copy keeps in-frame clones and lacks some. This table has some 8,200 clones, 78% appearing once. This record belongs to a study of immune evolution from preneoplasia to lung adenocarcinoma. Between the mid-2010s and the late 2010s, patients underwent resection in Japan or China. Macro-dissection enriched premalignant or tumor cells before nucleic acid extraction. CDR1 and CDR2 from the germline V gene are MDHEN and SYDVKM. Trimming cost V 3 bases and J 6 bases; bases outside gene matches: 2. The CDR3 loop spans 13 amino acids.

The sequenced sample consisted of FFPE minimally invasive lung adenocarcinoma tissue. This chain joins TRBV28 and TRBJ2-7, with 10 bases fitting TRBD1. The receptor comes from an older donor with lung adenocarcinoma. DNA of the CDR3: TGTGCCAGCAGTTTCCGGGACAGGGGCGAGCAGTACTTC. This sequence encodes CASSFRDRGEQYF.